A selection of T cell receptor beta chains follows, all from one sample in a study of identical twins. TCRdb recomputed calls from the 5' RACE reads with MiXCR, one row per CDR3 protein. The sample lists about 890,000 distinct CDR3 sequences, around 12% seen once, with 1.5% to 2% in the top ten. This sample also appeared in a second study, on yellow fever vaccine responses in identical twins.

Sequenced material: PBMCs. These receptors came from a woman aged 18-30 years in good health. CDR3s include the opening cysteine and the closing phenylalanine or tryptophan. The order of the fields is V gene, D gene, clone size, J gene, CDR3 protein, CDR3 DNA. The D gene is left open where the match is weak. Part of the rows lack a size; the others show once, few, many or a class for expanded clones.

v_gene: TRBV7-9; d_gene: -; abundance: few; j_gene: TRBJ1-6; CDR3aa: CASSLAYQGNNSPLHF; CDR3nt: TGTGCCAGCAGCTTAGCGTATCAGGGGAATAATTCACCCCTCCACTTT
v_gene: TRBV12-3/TRBV12-4; d_gene: -; abundance: few; j_gene: TRBJ1-1; CDR3aa: CASSFVGGNTEAFF; CDR3nt: TGTGCCAGCAGTTTCGTAGGGGGTAACACTGAAGCTTTCTTT
v_gene: TRBV19; d_gene: TRBD2; abundance: few; j_gene: TRBJ2-4; CDR3aa: CASSIQLATSGFLAKNIQYF; CDR3nt: TGTGCCAGTAGTATACAGTTGGCGACTAGCGGATTCTTAGCCAAAAACATTCAGTACTTC
v_gene: TRBV18; d_gene: -; abundance: -; j_gene: TRBJ2-7; CDR3aa: CASSPQGLGYEQYF; CDR3nt: TGTGCCAGCTCACCACAGGGACTCGGATACGAGCAGTACTTC
v_gene: TRBV18; d_gene: TRBD2; abundance: -; j_gene: TRBJ2-1; CDR3aa: CASSLLAEPVNEQFF; CDR3nt: TGTGCCAGCTCACTCCTAGCGGAGCCCGTTAATGAGCAGTTCTTC
v_gene: TRBV2; d_gene: -; abundance: -; j_gene: TRBJ1-1; CDR3aa: CASSVGGGSEAFF; CDR3nt: TGTGCCAGCAGTGTTGGGGGGGGATCTGAAGCTTTCTTT
v_gene: TRBV14; d_gene: -; abundance: -; j_gene: TRBJ1-1; CDR3aa: CASSQDRLGSEAFF; CDR3nt: TGTGCCAGCAGCCAAGACAGACTCGGTTCGGAAGCTTTCTTT
v_gene: TRBV27; d_gene: -; abundance: -; j_gene: TRBJ1-1; CDR3aa: CASESRSINTEAFF; CDR3nt: TGTGCCAGCGAGTCGAGGTCAATCAACACTGAAGCTTTCTTT
v_gene: TRBV11-2; d_gene: -; abundance: few; j_gene: TRBJ1-3; CDR3aa: CASSPEASGNTIYF; CDR3nt: TGTGCCAGCAGCCCAGAAGCCTCGGGAAACACCATATATTTT
v_gene: TRBV3-1; d_gene: TRBD2; abundance: -; j_gene: TRBJ2-5; CDR3aa: CASSQPGLAGVETQYF; CDR3nt: TGTGCCAGCAGCCAACCTGGACTAGCGGGGGTTGAGACCCAGTACTTC
v_gene: TRBV20-1; d_gene: TRBD1; abundance: -; j_gene: TRBJ2-1; CDR3aa: CSARRGQGGNEQFF; CDR3nt: TGCAGTGCTAGGAGGGGACAGGGTGGCAATGAGCAGTTCTTC
v_gene: TRBV11-2; d_gene: -; abundance: few; j_gene: TRBJ1-3; CDR3aa: CASSLVTVGNTIYF; CDR3nt: TGTGCCAGCAGCTTAGTTACAGTCGGAAACACCATATATTTT
v_gene: TRBV3-1; d_gene: -; abundance: many; j_gene: TRBJ1-2; CDR3aa: CASSQVAGEGYGYTF; CDR3nt: TGTGCCAGCAGCCAAGTCGCAGGGGAGGGCTATGGCTACACCTTC
v_gene: TRBV6-1; d_gene: -; abundance: -; j_gene: TRBJ1-1; CDR3aa: CASSLRMSASEAFF; CDR3nt: TGTGCCAGCAGCCTCCGTATGTCGGCCTCTGAAGCTTTCTTT
v_gene: TRBV7-2; d_gene: TRBD2; abundance: -; j_gene: TRBJ2-7; CDR3aa: CASSLWGLAAPYEQYF; CDR3nt: TGTGCCAGCAGCTTATGGGGACTAGCGGCCCCCTACGAGCAGTACTTC
v_gene: TRBV27; d_gene: TRBD2; abundance: -; j_gene: TRBJ2-3; CDR3aa: CASSSRGTSGTDTQYF; CDR3nt: TGTGCCAGCAGTTCCCGGGGGACTAGCGGCACAGATACGCAGTATTTT
v_gene: TRBV5-6; d_gene: -; abundance: few; j_gene: TRBJ1-4; CDR3aa: CASSLSGVRNEKLFF; CDR3nt: TGTGCCAGCAGCTTGAGTGGGGTTCGGAATGAAAAACTGTTTTTT
v_gene: TRBV19; d_gene: TRBD2; abundance: few; j_gene: TRBJ2-1; CDR3aa: CASSPRTSGISNEQFF; CDR3nt: TGTGCCAGTAGTCCCCGGACTAGCGGGATTAGCAATGAGCAGTTCTTC
v_gene: TRBV5-6; d_gene: -; abundance: once; j_gene: TRBJ2-7; CDR3aa: CASSLLGAPSYEQYF; CDR3nt: TGTGCCAGCAGCTTGCTCGGGGCTCCCTCCTACGAGCAGTACTTC
v_gene: TRBV6-1; d_gene: -; abundance: few; j_gene: TRBJ2-1; CDR3aa: CASSESPGLTYNEQFF; CDR3nt: TGTGCCAGCAGTGAGTCCCCGGGACTGACCTACAATGAGCAGTTCTTC
v_gene: TRBV4-2; d_gene: -; abundance: many; j_gene: TRBJ1-2; CDR3aa: CASSQDAAGGFILGYTF; CDR3nt: TGTGCCAGCAGCCAAGATGCGGCAGGAGGATTTATTTTAGGCTACACCTTC
v_gene: TRBV6-5; d_gene: TRBD2; abundance: few; j_gene: TRBJ2-7; CDR3aa: CASSFEGGRAYEQYF; CDR3nt: TGTGCCAGCAGTTTCGAGGGCGGGAGGGCGTACGAGCAGTACTTC
v_gene: TRBV6-5; d_gene: -; abundance: -; j_gene: TRBJ2-1; CDR3aa: CASSTRVRTYNEQFF; CDR3nt: TGTGCCAGCAGTACCCGAGTGAGGACCTACAATGAGCAGTTCTTC
v_gene: TRBV7-9; d_gene: -; abundance: -; j_gene: TRBJ1-6; CDR3aa: CASSPQGNNSPLHF; CDR3nt: TGTGCCAGCAGTCCTCAGGGGAATAATTCACCCCTCCACTTT
v_gene: TRBV18; d_gene: TRBD2; abundance: many; j_gene: TRBJ2-1; CDR3aa: CASSPPVLAGVDEQFF; CDR3nt: TGTGCCAGCTCACCACCGGTACTAGCGGGAGTGGATGAGCAGTTCTTC
v_gene: TRBV6-5; d_gene: TRBD1; abundance: few; j_gene: TRBJ1-1; CDR3aa: CASSYARGYAFTEAFF; CDR3nt: TGTGCCAGCAGTTACGCCAGGGGGTATGCATTCACTGAAGCTTTCTTT
v_gene: TRBV14; d_gene: -; abundance: -; j_gene: TRBJ1-1; CDR3aa: CASSQELLQGEAFF; CDR3nt: TGTGCCAGCAGCCAAGAATTATTACAGGGAGAAGCTTTCTTT
v_gene: TRBV15; d_gene: TRBD2; abundance: -; j_gene: TRBJ2-2; CDR3aa: CATSRDVRSSGGTGELFF; CDR3nt: TGTGCCACCAGCAGAGATGTTCGGTCTAGCGGGGGCACCGGGGAGCTGTTTTTT
v_gene: TRBV5-1; d_gene: -; abundance: few; j_gene: TRBJ2-3; CDR3aa: CASSLGDDTQYF; CDR3nt: TGCGCCAGCAGCTTGGGGGACGATACGCAGTATTTT
v_gene: TRBV7-9; d_gene: -; abundance: few; j_gene: TRBJ2-4; CDR3aa: CASSLGQGPKNIQYF; CDR3nt: TGTGCCAGCAGCTTGGGGCAGGGGCCCAAAAACATTCAGTACTTC
v_gene: TRBV20-1; d_gene: TRBD2; abundance: -; j_gene: TRBJ2-4; CDR3aa: CSATASGRRMEAKNIQYF; CDR3nt: TGCAGTGCTACGGCTAGCGGGAGGAGAATGGAGGCCAAAAACATTCAGTACTTC
v_gene: TRBV9; d_gene: -; abundance: few; j_gene: TRBJ2-3; CDR3aa: CASSVELAATQYF; CDR3nt: TGTGCCAGCAGCGTAGAACTAGCAGCTACGCAGTATTTT
v_gene: TRBV6-4; d_gene: TRBD2; abundance: many; j_gene: TRBJ2-3; CDR3aa: CASSDGTSGGPDTQYF; CDR3nt: TGTGCCAGCAGTGACGGTACTAGCGGGGGCCCAGATACGCAGTATTTT
v_gene: TRBV5-1; d_gene: -; abundance: few; j_gene: TRBJ2-5; CDR3aa: CASSVRGPQETQYF; CDR3nt: TGCGCCAGCAGCGTACGAGGGCCCCAAGAGACCCAGTACTTC
v_gene: TRBV2; d_gene: TRBD1; abundance: -; j_gene: TRBJ1-1; CDR3aa: CASSRTPDRDGTEAFF; CDR3nt: TGTGCCAGCAGTCGTACCCCGGACAGGGATGGTACTGAAGCTTTCTTT
v_gene: TRBV12-3/TRBV12-4; d_gene: -; abundance: -; j_gene: TRBJ1-6; CDR3aa: CASSRWGPSSYNSPLHF; CDR3nt: TGTGCCAGCAGTCGGTGGGGGCCGAGCTCCTATAATTCACCCCTCCACTTT
v_gene: TRBV3-1; d_gene: -; abundance: few; j_gene: TRBJ2-5; CDR3aa: CASRPSWALTGANQETQYF; CDR3nt: TGTGCCAGCCGGCCCTCCTGGGCCTTGACGGGAGCGAACCAAGAGACCCAGTACTTC
v_gene: TRBV5-6; d_gene: TRBD1; abundance: few; j_gene: TRBJ2-6; CDR3aa: CASSSPRTGPPGANVLTF; CDR3nt: TGTGCCAGCAGCTCACCGCGGACAGGGCCACCTGGGGCCAACGTCCTGACTTTC
v_gene: TRBV20-1; d_gene: -; abundance: few; j_gene: TRBJ1-1; CDR3aa: CSAARRALFTEAFF; CDR3nt: TGCAGTGCAGCCCGCAGGGCCCTCTTCACTGAAGCTTTCTTT
v_gene: TRBV7-9; d_gene: -; abundance: -; j_gene: TRBJ1-1; CDR3aa: CASSPGEGVNTEAFF; CDR3nt: TGTGCCAGCAGCCCAGGGGAAGGGGTAAACACTGAAGCTTTCTTT
v_gene: TRBV20-1; d_gene: -; abundance: -; j_gene: TRBJ2-3; CDR3aa: CSARGAWGTDTQYF; CDR3nt: TGCAGTGCTAGGGGAGCTTGGGGCACAGATACGCAGTATTTT
v_gene: TRBV29-1; d_gene: -; abundance: few; j_gene: TRBJ2-5; CDR3aa: CSGIGEETQYF; CDR3nt: TGCAGCGGGATAGGAGAAGAGACCCAGTACTTC
v_gene: TRBV10-3; d_gene: -; abundance: few; j_gene: TRBJ1-1; CDR3aa: CAISVIAGRMNTEAFF; CDR3nt: TGTGCCATCAGTGTAATTGCGGGACGCATGAACACTGAAGCTTTCTTT
v_gene: TRBV4-1; d_gene: -; abundance: -; j_gene: TRBJ1-5; CDR3aa: CASSHRIYRDGNQPQHF; CDR3nt: TGCGCCAGCAGCCATCGTATCTACAGGGATGGCAATCAGCCCCAGCATTTT
v_gene: TRBV25-1; d_gene: -; abundance: -; j_gene: TRBJ2-1; CDR3aa: CASSVVREQFF; CDR3nt: TGTGCCAGCAGTGTGGTGAGGGAGCAGTTCTTC
v_gene: TRBV12-3/TRBV12-4; d_gene: -; abundance: many; j_gene: TRBJ2-1; CDR3aa: CASSFSAETYNEQFF; CDR3nt: TGTGCCAGCAGTTTTTCTGCGGAGACCTACAATGAGCAGTTCTTC
v_gene: TRBV13; d_gene: TRBD1; abundance: few; j_gene: TRBJ2-7; CDR3aa: CASSSGQPWNEQYF; CDR3nt: TGTGCCAGCAGCTCGGGACAGCCTTGGAACGAGCAGTACTTC
v_gene: TRBV20-1; d_gene: TRBD2; abundance: -; j_gene: TRBJ2-1; CDR3aa: CSATGLVNEQFF; CDR3nt: TGCAGTGCTACAGGACTAGTCAATGAGCAGTTCTTC
v_gene: TRBV4-2; d_gene: TRBD2; abundance: -; j_gene: TRBJ2-1; CDR3aa: CASSQESKAGGGFYNEQFF; CDR3nt: TGTGCCAGCAGCCAAGAATCGAAAGCGGGAGGTGGTTTTTACAATGAGCAGTTCTTC
v_gene: TRBV4-1; d_gene: -; abundance: -; j_gene: TRBJ1-5; CDR3aa: CASSQDWSDNQPQHF; CDR3nt: TGCGCCAGCAGCCAAGATTGGTCAGACAATCAGCCCCAGCATTTT
v_gene: TRBV5-1; d_gene: -; abundance: -; j_gene: TRBJ1-2; CDR3aa: CASSLELANYGYTF; CDR3nt: TGCGCCAGCAGCTTGGAGTTAGCTAACTATGGCTACACCTTC
v_gene: TRBV15; d_gene: -; abundance: -; j_gene: TRBJ2-4; CDR3aa: CATSVLEGVLAKNIQYF; CDR3nt: TGTGCCACCAGCGTTCTAGAGGGGGTACTAGCCAAAAACATTCAGTACTTC
v_gene: TRBV20-1; d_gene: -; abundance: -; j_gene: TRBJ1-1; CDR3aa: CSARDRQTYTFF; CDR3nt: TGCAGTGCTAGAGATAGACAGACGTATACTTTCTTT
v_gene: TRBV7-2; d_gene: -; abundance: few; j_gene: TRBJ2-5; CDR3aa: CASSLGEVGTQYF; CDR3nt: TGTGCCAGCAGCTTAGGGGAGGTGGGGACCCAGTACTTC